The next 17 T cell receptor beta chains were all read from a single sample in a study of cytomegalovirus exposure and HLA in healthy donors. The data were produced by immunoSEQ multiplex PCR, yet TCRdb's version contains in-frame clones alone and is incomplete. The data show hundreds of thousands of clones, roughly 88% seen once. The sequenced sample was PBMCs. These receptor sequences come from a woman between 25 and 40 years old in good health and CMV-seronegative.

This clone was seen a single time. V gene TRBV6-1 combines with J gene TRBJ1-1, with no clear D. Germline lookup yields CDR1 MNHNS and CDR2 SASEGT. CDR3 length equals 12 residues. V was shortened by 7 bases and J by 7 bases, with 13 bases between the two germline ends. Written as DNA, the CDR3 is TGTGCCAGCACCAGATTATGGGTTGAAGCTTTCTTT. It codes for CASTRLWVEAFF.

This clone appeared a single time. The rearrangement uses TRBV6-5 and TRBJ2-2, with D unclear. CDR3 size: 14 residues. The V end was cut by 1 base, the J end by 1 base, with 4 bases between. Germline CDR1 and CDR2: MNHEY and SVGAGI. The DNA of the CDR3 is TGTGCCAGCAGTTACTTTCAGAACACCGGGGAGCTGTTTTTT. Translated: CASSYFQNTGELFF.

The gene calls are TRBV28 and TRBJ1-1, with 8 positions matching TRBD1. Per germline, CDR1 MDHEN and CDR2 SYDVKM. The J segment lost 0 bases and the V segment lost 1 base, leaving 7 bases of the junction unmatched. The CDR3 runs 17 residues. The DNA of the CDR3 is TGTGCCAGCAGTTTATATGGGACAGGTTCCATGAACACTGAAGCTTTCTTT. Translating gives CASSLYGTGSMNTEAFF.

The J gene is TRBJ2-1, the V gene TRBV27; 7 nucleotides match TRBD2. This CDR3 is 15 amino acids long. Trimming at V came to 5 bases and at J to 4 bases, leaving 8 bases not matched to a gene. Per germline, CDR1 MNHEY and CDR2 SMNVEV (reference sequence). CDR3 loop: CASSTLPSGYNEQFF. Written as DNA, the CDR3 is TGTGCCAGCAGTACGCTTCCTAGCGGTTACAATGAGCAGTTCTTC.

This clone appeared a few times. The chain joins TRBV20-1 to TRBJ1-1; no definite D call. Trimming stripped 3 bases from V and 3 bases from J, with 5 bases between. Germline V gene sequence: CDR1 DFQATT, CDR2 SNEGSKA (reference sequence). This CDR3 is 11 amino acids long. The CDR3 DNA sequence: TGCAGTGCTAGGCTAGACACTGAAGCTTTCTTT. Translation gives CSARLDTEAFF.

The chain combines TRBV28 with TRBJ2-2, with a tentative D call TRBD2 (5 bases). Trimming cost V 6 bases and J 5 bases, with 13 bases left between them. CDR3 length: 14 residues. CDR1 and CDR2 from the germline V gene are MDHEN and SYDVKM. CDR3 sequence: CASRRRTITGELFF. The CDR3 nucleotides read TGTGCCAGCAGACGGAGGACCATAACCGGGGAGCTGTTTTTT. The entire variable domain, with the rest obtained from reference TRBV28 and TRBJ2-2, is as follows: DVKVTQSSRYLVKRTGEKVFLECVQDMDHENMFWYRQDPGLGLRLIYFSYDVKMKEKGDIPEGYSVSREKKERFSLILESASTNQTSMYLCASRRRTITGELFFGEGSRLTVL.

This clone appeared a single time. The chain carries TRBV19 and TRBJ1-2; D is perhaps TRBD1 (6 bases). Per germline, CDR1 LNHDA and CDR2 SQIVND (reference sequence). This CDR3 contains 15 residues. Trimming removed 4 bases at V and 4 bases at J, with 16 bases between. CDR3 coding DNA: TGTGCCAGTAGTAACCTATCATGGACAGCCTATGGCTACACCTTC. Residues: CASSNLSWTAYGYTF.

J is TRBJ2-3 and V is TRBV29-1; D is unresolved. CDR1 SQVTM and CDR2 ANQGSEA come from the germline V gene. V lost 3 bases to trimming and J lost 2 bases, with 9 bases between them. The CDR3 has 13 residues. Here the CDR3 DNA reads TGCAGCGTTGAGGGTCAGTTCACAGATACGCAGTATTTT. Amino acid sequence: CSVEGQFTDTQYF.

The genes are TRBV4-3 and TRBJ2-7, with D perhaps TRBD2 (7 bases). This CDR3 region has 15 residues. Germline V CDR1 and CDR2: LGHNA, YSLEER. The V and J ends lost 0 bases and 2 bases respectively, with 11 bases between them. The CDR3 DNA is TGCGCCAGCAGCCAAGAGGGAGGGGGGACCTACGAGCAGTACTTC. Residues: CASSQEGGGTYEQYF.

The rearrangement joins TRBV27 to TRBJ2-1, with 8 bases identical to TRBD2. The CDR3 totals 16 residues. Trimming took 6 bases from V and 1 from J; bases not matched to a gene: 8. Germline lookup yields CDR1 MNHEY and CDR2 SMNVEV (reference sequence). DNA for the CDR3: TGTGCCAGCAGCTACTCGGGACTAGGGTCCTACAATGAGCAGTTCTTC. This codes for CASSYSGLGSYNEQFF.

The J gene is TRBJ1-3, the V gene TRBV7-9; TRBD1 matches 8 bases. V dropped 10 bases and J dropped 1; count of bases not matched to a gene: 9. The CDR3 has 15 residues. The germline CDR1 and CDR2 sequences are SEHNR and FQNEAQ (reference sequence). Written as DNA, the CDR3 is TGTGCCAACTCCGGGACAGGTGTTTCTGGAAACACCATATATTTT. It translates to CANSGTGVSGNTIYF. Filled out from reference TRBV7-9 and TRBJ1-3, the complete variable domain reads DTGVSQNPRHKITKRGQNVTFRCDPISEHNRLYWYRQTLGQGPEFLTYFQNEAQLEKSRLLSDRFSAERPKGSFSTLEIQRTEQGDSAMYLCANSGTGVSGNTIYFGEGSWLTVV.

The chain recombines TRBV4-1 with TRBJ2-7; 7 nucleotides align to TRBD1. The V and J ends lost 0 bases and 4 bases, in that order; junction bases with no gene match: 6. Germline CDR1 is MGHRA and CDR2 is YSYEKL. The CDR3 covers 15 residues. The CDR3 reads CASSQDVRDSYEQYF. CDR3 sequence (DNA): TGCGCCAGCAGCCAAGATGTCCGGGACAGTTACGAGCAGTACTTC.

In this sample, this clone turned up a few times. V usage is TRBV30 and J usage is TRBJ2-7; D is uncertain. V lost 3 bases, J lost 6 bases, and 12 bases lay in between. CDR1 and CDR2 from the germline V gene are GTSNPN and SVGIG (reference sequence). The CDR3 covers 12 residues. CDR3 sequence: CAWRQSLSEQYF. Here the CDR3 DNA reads TGTGCCTGGAGGCAATCCCTAAGCGAGCAGTACTTC. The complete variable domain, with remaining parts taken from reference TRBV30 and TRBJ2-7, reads SQTIHQWPATLVQPVGSPLSLECTVEGTSNPNLYWYRQAAGRGLQLLFYSVGIGQISSEVPQNLSASRPQDRQFILSSKKLLLSDSGFYLCAWRQSLSEQYFGPGTRLTVT.

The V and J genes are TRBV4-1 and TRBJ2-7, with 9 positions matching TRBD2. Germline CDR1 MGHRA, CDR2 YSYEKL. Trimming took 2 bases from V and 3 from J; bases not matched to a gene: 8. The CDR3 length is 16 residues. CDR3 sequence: CASSQYYSGRVYEQYF. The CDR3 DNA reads TGCGCCAGCAGCCAATACTATAGCGGGAGAGTCTACGAGCAGTACTTC.

For the CDR3, the DNA is TGTGCCAGCAGTGGGGGATGGGGACTCGACTACGAGCAGTACTTC. Translating it yields CASSGGWGLDYEQYF. This chain connects TRBV6-1 to TRBJ2-5; weak D call: TRBD2 (6 bases). The J call may be faulty, since TRBJ2-7 better matches the DNA end. Looked up from germline, CDR1 is MNHNS and CDR2 is SASEGT. The CDR3 loop spans 15 amino acids.

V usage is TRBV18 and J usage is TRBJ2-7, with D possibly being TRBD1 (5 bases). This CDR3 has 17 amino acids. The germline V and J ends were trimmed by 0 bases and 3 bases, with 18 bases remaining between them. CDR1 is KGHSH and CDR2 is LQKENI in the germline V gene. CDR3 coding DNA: TGTGCCAGCTCACCACCCCCCCAGGGATGGAATGTCTACGAGCAGTACTTC. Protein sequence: CASSPPPQGWNVYEQYF.

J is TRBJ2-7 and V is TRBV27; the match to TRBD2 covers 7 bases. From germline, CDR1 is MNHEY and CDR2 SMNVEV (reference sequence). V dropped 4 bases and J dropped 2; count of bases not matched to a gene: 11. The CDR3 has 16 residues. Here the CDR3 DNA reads TGTGCCAGCAGTTCCCAAACGAGCGGGACCCCCTACGAGCAGTACTTC. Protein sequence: CASSSQTSGTPYEQYF.